The clone carrying this T cell receptor beta chain showed up many times. TCRdb passed the 5' RACE reads through MiXCR, listing each CDR3 protein once. The table shows about 220,000 distinct CDR3 sequences, with under 30% occurring only once. The data belong to a study of CD8 T cells in ankylosing spondylitis. Deletions cut 4 bases from V and 5 bases from J, with 9 bases between. CDR1 SGHRS and CDR2 YFSETQ come from the germline V gene. This CDR3 spans 12 amino acids. Sequencing used blood, either unsorted or a sorted T cell fraction (not recorded which). The V gene is TRBV5-1, the J gene TRBJ1-2; tentative D call: TRBD1 (5 bases). The TCR was taken from a male donor with ankylosing spondylitis or in good health (not recorded which). This CDR3 is CASSGDGYGYTF. CDR3 coding DNA: TGCGCCAGCAGCGGGGACGGTTATGGCTACACCTTC.